This T cell receptor (beta chain) stems from a study of control samples from healthy donors and cancer patients. V gave up 2 bases and J gave up 8 bases, with 12 bases separating them. Germline-derived CDR1 and CDR2 are SQVTM and ANQGSEA. This CDR3 spans 12 amino acids. Measured with immunoSEQ multiplex PCR; TCRdb has only the in-frame clones, and not every one. The sample holds 90,000 to 130,000 clones, 70% to 85% seen once. The rearrangement joins TRBV29-1 to TRBJ1-2; no clear D. The sample taken for sequencing was blood. The source of this sequence is a man between 18 and 35 years old in good health. Here the CDR3 reads CSVERGVGGYTF. DNA of the CDR3: TGCAGCGTTGAACGTGGGGTAGGGGGCTACACCTTC.